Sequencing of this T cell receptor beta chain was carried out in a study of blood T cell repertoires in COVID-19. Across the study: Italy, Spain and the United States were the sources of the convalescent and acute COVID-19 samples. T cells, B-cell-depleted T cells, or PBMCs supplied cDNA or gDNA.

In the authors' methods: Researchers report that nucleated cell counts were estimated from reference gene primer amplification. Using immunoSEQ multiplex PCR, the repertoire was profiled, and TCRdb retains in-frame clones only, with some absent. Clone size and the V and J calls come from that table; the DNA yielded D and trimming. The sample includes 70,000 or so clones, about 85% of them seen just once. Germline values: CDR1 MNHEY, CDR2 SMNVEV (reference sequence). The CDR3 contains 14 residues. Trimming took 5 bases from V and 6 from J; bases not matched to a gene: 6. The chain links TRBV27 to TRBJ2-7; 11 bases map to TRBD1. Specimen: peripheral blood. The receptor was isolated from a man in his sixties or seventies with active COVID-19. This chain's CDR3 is CASSGTGGYGEQYF. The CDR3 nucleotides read TGTGCCAGCAGTGGGACAGGGGGATACGGCGAGCAGTACTTC.